These T cell receptor beta chains were read from a single sample in a study of shared clonotypes between healthy human individuals. The data were produced by immunoSEQ multiplex PCR, yet TCRdb's version contains in-frame clones alone and is incomplete. The sample holds around 2.1 million clones, 85% to 95% seen once. The specimen sequenced was naive CD8+ T cells from PBMCs. The receptors stem from a man aged 18 to 29 in good health. Some clones in this sample may be carry-over from other donors' samples. The CDR3 runs from the conserved cysteine through the conserved F or W. A D gene is named only where the DNA matches it firmly.

TGTGCCAGCAGCTTTTATAGTTTCTACAATGAGCAGTTCTTC	CASSFYSFYNEQFF	.	TRBV11-3	TRBJ2-1	14
TGTGCCAGCAAGGTTGGGTCTCCTTCCTCCTACGAGCAGTACTTC	CASKVGSPSSYEQYF	.	TRBV11-2	TRBJ2-7	15
TGTGCCAGCAGTTACTCGAGGAGGGTCTCGAACAATGAGCAGTTCTTC	CASSYSRRVSNNEQFF	.	TRBV6-5	TRBJ2-1	16
TGTGCCAGCAGTGAACGGACTAGCGGGAGTGTCACAGATACGCAGTATTTT	CASSERTSGSVTDTQYF	TRBD2	TRBV6-1	TRBJ2-3	17
TGTGCCAGCAGCCTGGGACTAAGCACAGATACGCAGTATTTT	CASSLGLSTDTQYF	TRBD2	TRBV7-2	TRBJ2-3	14
TGTGCCAGCAGACGGGACAGGGGGAGTCAAGAGACCCAGTACTTC	CASRRDRGSQETQYF	TRBD1	TRBV6-6	TRBJ2-5	15
TGCGCCAGCAGCCAAGATCCGACAGGGCTGAACACTGAAGCTTTCTTT	CASSQDPTGLNTEAFF	TRBD1	TRBV4-3	TRBJ1-1	16
TGCGCCAGCAGTGAGAGAGGAGGGTCAACCTACGAGCAGTACTTC	CASSERGGSTYEQYF	.	TRBV10-2	TRBJ2-7	15
TGTGCCAGCAGCCCCTTCAGGACAGGGGAAGAGACCCAGTACTTC	CASSPFRTGEETQYF	TRBD1	TRBV14	TRBJ2-5	15
TGCGCCAGCAGCCAAGGGTGGTCCCAAAGCTCCTACGAGCAGTACTTC	CASSQGWSQSSYEQYF	.	TRBV4-1	TRBJ2-7	16